The T cell receptor (beta chain) under discussion was sequenced for a study of shared clonotypes between healthy human individuals. Caucasian adults residing in Nashville, Tennessee made up all the donors. The method was immunoSEQ multiplex PCR; TCRdb's version includes in-frame clones alone and lacks a portion of them. The sample has roughly 2,500,000 clones; approximately 93% are singletons. The germline CDR1 and CDR2 sequences are MNHEY and SMNVEV (reference sequence). V gave up 6 bases and J gave up 1 base, with 15 bases separating them. There are 15 residues in the CDR3. The rearrangement links TRBV27 to TRBJ2-5, with unresolved D. The sequence came from a man younger than 35 in good health. Some clones in this sample may be carry-over from other donors' samples. The sample taken for sequencing was naive CD4+ T cells from PBMCs. As for subset: CD45RA+ positively selected. The CDR3 region is CASRLRSGIQETQYF. DNA of the CDR3: TGTGCCAGCAGGCTCAGAAGTGGGATCCAAGAGACCCAGTACTTC.